The 4 T cell receptor beta chains reported below all come from one sample, sequenced in a study of T-cell memory formation after mild COVID-19 (TCRdb year 2021). The library was obtained by 5' RACE. Sequencer: Illumina NovaSeq 6000. In-frame beta chains were kept once TCRdb had trimmed the public reads at Q25 with fastp and called clones with MiXCR. Every CDR3 protein is listed once, alongside the most common genes and DNA of its rows. This sample has fewer than 600,000 distinct CDR3 sequences in its table, and approximately 21% of those were observed once. Together, the top ten hold around 8.4% of the sample. Sequenced material: PBMCs or a T cell subset sorted from them (not recorded which). Every receptor here comes from an adult woman who had mild COVID-19 (a few samples of this study predate the infection). The sample titles of this study are shuffled in the database, so cell type and time point are left out; the donor was told from shared clones.

This clonotype was detected only once. The chain has TRBV7-2 and TRBJ2-2, with D perhaps matching TRBD2 (6 bases). Germline-derived CDR1 and CDR2 are SGHTA and FQGNSA. CDR3 length: 16 residues. Trimming stripped 4 bases from V and 4 bases from J, with 16 bases between. The CDR3 DNA follows: TGTGCCAGCAGCTACCTATCGGGGAGGTCCACCGGGGAGCTGTTTTTT. Translation gives CASSYLSGRSTGELFF. Supplemented by reference TRBV7-2 and TRBJ2-2, the full variable domain reads GAGVSQSPSNKVTEKGKDVELRCDPISGHTALYWYRQSLGQGLEFLIYFQGNSAPDKSGLPSDRFSAERTGGSVSTLTIQRTQQEDSAVYLCASSYLSGRSTGELFFGEGSRLTVL.

The chain recombines TRBV6-2 or TRBV6-3 with TRBJ2-3, with unresolved D. Looked up from germline, CDR1 is MNHEY and CDR2 is SVGEGT. Trimming cost V 7 bases and J 10 bases, with 21 bases left between them. The CDR3 spans 14 residues. Written as DNA, the CDR3 is TGTGCCAGCACCCCCCGGCCTCATCCTAAGGCGCAGTATTTT. This translates into CASTPRPHPKAQYF.

There are a few counts of this clonotype. V gene TRBV5-1 combines with J gene TRBJ2-5; D may be TRBD1 or TRBD2 (5 bases each). The V end was cut by 0 bases, the J end by 0 bases, with 12 bases between. CDR3 size: 16 residues. CDR1 is SGHRS, CDR2 YFSETQ, per germline. CDR3: CASSLGQGTYQETQYF. The CDR3 DNA sequence: TGCGCCAGCAGCTTGGGACAAGGGACCTACCAAGAGACCCAGTACTTC.

The table lists this clonotype with a few counts. The gene calls are TRBV7-8 and TRBJ1-1; 11 positions agree with TRBD1. The germline CDR1 and CDR2 sequences are SGHVS and FQNEAQ. The V gene end was trimmed by 5 bases and the J gene end by 10 bases; junction bases not matched to a gene: 15. This CDR3 is built from 16 residues. The CDR3 here is CASSLGTGGLRAVAFF. The CDR3 nucleotides are TGTGCCAGCAGCCTCGGGACAGGGGGTCTCCGGGCGGTAGCTTTCTTT.